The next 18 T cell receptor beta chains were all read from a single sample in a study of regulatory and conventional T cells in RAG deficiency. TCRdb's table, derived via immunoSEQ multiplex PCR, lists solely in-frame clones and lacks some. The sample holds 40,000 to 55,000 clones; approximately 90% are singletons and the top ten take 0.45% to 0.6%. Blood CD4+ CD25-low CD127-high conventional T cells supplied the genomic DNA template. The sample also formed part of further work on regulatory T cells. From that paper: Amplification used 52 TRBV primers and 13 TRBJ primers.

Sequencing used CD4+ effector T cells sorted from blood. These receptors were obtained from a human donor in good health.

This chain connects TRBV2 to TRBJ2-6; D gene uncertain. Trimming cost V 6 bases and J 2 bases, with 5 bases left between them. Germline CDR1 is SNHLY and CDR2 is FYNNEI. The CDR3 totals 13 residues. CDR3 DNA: TGTGCCAGCAGGACGACTGGGGCCAACGTCCTGACTTTC. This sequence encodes CASRTTGANVLTF.

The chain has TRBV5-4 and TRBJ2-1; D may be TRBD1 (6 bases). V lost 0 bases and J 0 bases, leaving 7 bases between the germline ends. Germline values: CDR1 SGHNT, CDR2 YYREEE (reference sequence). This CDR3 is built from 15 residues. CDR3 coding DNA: TGTGCCAGCAGCTTGGGAGGGGGCTCCTACAATGAGCAGTTCTTC. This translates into CASSLGGGSYNEQFF.

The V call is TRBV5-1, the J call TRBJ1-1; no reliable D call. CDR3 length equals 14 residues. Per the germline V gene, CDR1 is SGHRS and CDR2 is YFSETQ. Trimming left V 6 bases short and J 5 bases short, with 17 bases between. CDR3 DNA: TGCGCCAGCACCCTGGGGTCCCGGGAGACTGAAGCTTTCTTT. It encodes CASTLGSRETEAFF. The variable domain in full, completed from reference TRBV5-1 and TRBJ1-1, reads KAGVTQTPRYLIKTRGQQVTLSCSPISGHRSVSWYQQTPGQGLQFLFEYFSETQRNKGNFPGRFSGRQFSNSRSEMNVSTLELGDSALYLCASTLGSRETEAFFGQGTRLTVV.

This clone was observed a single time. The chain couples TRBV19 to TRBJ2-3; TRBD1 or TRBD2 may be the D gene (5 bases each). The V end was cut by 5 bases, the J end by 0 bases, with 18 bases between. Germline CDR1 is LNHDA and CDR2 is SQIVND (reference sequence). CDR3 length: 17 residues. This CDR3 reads CASSLASPGPSTDTQYF. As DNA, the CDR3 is TGTGCCAGTAGTTTAGCCAGCCCGGGACCTAGCACAGATACGCAGTATTTT.

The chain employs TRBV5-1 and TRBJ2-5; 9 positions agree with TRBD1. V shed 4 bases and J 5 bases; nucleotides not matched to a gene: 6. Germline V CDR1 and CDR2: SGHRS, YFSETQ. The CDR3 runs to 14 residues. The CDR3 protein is CASSTGGLDETQYF. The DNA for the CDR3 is TGCGCCAGCAGCACAGGGGGCCTAGATGAGACCCAGTACTTC.

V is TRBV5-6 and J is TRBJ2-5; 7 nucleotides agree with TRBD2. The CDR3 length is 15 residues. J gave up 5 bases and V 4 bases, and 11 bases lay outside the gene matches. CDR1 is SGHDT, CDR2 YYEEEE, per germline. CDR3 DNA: TGTGCCAGCAGCCCCCGCGCCAGCGGGGCGGAGACCCAGTACTTC. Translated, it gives CASSPRASGAETQYF.

The CDR3 region is CASSLVGQLPDEQYF. The CDR3 nucleotides read TGTGCCAGCAGCTTGGTGGGACAGCTCCCCGACGAGCAGTACTTC. The rearrangement links TRBV5-6 to TRBJ2-7; 7 nucleotides match TRBD1. This CDR3 spans 15 amino acids. Germline lookup yields CDR1 SGHDT and CDR2 YYEEEE. V shed 0 bases, J shed 5 bases, and the junction held 8 bases outside the gene matches.

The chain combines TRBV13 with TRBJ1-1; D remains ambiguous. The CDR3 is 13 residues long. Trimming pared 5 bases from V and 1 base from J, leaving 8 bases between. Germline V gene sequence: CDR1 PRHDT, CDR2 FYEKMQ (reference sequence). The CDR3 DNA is TGTGCCAGCAGCCCTCGCCGGAACACTGAAGCTTTCTTT. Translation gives CASSPRRNTEAFF.

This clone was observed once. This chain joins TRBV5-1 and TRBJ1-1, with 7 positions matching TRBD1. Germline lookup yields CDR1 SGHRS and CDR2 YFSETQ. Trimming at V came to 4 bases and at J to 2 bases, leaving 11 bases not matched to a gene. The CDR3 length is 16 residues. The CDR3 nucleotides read TGCGCCAGCAGCGTGTCCTTCGGACAGGCCAACACTGAAGCTTTCTTT. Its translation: CASSVSFGQANTEAFF.

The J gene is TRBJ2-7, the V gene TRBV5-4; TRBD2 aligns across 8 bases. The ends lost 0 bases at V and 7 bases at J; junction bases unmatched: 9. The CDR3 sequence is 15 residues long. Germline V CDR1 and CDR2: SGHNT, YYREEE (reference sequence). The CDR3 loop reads CASSLEGLGPQEQYF. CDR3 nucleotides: TGTGCCAGCAGCTTGGAGGGACTAGGGCCCCAAGAGCAGTACTTC.

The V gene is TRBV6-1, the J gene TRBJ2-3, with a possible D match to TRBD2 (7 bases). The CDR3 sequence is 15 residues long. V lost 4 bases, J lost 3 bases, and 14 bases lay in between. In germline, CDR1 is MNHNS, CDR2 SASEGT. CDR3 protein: CASSVGGDWTDTQYF. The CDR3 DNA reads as TGTGCCAGCAGTGTAGGGGGGGATTGGACAGATACGCAGTATTTT.

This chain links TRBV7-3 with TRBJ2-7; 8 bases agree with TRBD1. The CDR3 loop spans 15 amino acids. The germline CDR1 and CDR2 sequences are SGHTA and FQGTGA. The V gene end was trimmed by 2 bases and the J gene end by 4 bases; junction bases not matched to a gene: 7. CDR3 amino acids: CASSLGGTGIYEQYF. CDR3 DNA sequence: TGTGCCAGCAGCTTAGGGGGGACAGGTATATACGAGCAGTACTTC.

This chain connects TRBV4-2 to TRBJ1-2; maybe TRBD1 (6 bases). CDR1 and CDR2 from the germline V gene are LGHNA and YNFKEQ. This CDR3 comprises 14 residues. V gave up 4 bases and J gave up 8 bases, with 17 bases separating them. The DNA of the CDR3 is TGTGCCAGCAGCCCAGGCTCGAGGGGGGTCGGCTACACCTTC. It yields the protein CASSPGSRGVGYTF.

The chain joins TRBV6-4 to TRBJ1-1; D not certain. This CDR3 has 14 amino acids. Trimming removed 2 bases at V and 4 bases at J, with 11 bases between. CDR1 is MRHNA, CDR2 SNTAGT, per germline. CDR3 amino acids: CASSDTSRGTEAFF. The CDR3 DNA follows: TGTGCCAGCAGTGACACCTCCAGAGGCACTGAAGCTTTCTTT.

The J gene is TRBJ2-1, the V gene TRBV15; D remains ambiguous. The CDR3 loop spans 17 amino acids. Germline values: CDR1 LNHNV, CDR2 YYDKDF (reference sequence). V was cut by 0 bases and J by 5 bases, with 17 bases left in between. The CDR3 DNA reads TGTGCCACCAGCAGAGATCGTTTTGTGGGATTGAACAATGAGCAGTTCTTC. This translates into CATSRDRFVGLNNEQFF.

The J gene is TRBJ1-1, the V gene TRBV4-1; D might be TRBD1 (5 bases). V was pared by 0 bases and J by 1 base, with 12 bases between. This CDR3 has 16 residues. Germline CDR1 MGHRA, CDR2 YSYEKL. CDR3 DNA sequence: TGCGCCAGCAGCCAAGACGTCGGGGGTGGGAACACTGAAGCTTTCTTT. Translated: CASSQDVGGGNTEAFF.

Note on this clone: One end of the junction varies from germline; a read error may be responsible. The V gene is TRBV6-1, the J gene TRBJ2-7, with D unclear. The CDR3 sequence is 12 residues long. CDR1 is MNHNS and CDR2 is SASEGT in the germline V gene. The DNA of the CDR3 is TGTGCCAGCAGTGGATCGCTATACGGGCAGTACTTC. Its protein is CASSGSLYGQYF.

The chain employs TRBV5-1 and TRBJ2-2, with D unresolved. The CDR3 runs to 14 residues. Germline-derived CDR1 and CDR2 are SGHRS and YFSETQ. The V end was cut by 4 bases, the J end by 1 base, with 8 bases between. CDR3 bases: TGCGCCAGCAGCCACCAGAGGAACACCGGGGAGCTGTTTTTT. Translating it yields CASSHQRNTGELFF.